This T cell receptor beta chain emerged from a study of T cells after yellow fever vaccination. Trimming removed 6 bases at V and 5 bases at J, with 13 bases between. CDR3 length: 13 amino acids. Germline-derived CDR1 and CDR2 are DFQATT and SNEGSKA (reference sequence). This clonotype came up many times. Antigen: not known. As TCR cDNA was made by 5'RACE template switching, a universal primer site and UMIs were added. From the 5' RACE reads, TCRdb called clonotypes with MiXCR, one entry per CDR3 protein. The sample lists 230,000 or so distinct CDR3 sequences, 6.7% occurring once. Overall study findings and caveats: Contaminating bulk clonotypes could be abundant in FACS-sorted repertoires.

The sequenced sample was CD4+ T cells sorted from PBMCs, obtained on the day of the yellow fever booster vaccination. J is TRBJ2-2 and V is TRBV20-1; D is possibly TRBD2 (5 bases). This TCR was recovered from a man aged 25-45 years who received the YFV17D yellow fever vaccine. CDR3 residues: CSAAEGLTGELFF. The CDR3, as DNA: TGCAGTGCCGCAGAGGGTTTGACCGGGGAGCTGTTTTTT.